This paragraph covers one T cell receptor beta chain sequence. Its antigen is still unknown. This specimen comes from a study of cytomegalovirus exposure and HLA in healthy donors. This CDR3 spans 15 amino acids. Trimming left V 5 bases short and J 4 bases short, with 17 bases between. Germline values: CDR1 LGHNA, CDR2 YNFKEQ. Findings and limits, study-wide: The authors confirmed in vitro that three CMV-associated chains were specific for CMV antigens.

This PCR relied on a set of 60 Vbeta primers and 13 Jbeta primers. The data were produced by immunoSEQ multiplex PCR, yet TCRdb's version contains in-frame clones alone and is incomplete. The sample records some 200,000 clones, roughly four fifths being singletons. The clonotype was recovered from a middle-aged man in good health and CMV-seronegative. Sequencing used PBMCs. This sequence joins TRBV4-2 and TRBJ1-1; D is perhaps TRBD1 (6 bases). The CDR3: CASSEPQGTSTEAFF. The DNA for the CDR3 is TGTGCCAGCAGCGAACCCCAGGGGACGTCCACTGAAGCTTTCTTT.